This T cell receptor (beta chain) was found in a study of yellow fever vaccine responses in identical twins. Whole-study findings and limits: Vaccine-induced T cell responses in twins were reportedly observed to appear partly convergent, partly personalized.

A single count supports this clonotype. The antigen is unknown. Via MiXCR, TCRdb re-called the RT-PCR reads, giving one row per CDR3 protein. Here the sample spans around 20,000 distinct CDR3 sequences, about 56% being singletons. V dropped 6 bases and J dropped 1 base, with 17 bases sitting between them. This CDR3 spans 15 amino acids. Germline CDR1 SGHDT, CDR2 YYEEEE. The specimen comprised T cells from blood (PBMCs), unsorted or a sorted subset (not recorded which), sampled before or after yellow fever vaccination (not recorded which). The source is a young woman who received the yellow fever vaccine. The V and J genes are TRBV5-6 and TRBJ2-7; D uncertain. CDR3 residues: CASNSKLGGSYEQYF. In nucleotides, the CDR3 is TGTGCCAGCAACTCCAAGCTGGGTGGGTCCTACGAGCAGTACTTC.